This T cell receptor beta chain stems from a study of T cell responses to AZD1222 COVID-19 vaccine. Findings and limits, study-wide: The reported proportion of spike-specific TCRs targeting unmutated variant regions was nearly half. The peak T cell response came first, and repertoires were sampled only after it. Breadth and depth of Spike-specific TCRs rose after two AZD1222 doses.

Measured with immunoSEQ multiplex PCR; TCRdb has only the in-frame clones, and not every one. The sample comprises about 68,000 clones, roughly 90% of which are singletons, and 7.8% rests with the top ten. J gave up 0 bases and V 4 bases, and 10 bases lay outside the gene matches. The CDR3 has 17 amino acids. Germline V gene lookup returns CDR1 MGHRA and CDR2 YSYEKL. As concerns this clone: Its antigen is unidentified.

The receptor's source is an adult in good health. Specimen: peripheral blood, collected on day 0 of AZD1222 vaccination. The chain is built from TRBV4-1 and TRBJ2-3; 7 bases fit TRBD2. The CDR3, as DNA: TGCGCCAGCAGCCCCCACCCTAGCGGAACTAGCACAGATACGCAGTATTTT. Amino acid sequence: CASSPHPSGTSTDTQYF.